Listed below are T cell receptor beta chains from one sample, sequenced in a study of vaccination effects on CD4 cells after COVID-19. This table comes from immunoSEQ multiplex PCR, and its TCRdb copy is limited to in-frame clones, with some not included. The repertoire consists of about 24,000 clones, with roughly 79% occurring once and the leading ten covering roughly 6%. Antigen specificity for these receptors is unknown. The material was CD4+ T cells from PBMCs cultured with SARS-CoV-2 spike peptides, obtained after COVID-19 vaccination. These receptors originate from a human donor who received a COVID-19 vaccine. Some clones in this sample may be carry-over from other donors' samples. Each CDR3 is given with its conserved first and last residue. A D gene is named only where the DNA matches it firmly. Clone size is stated in some rows and not others, as once, few, many or a class when expanded.

J | size | V | D | CDR3 | DNA
TRBJ1-1 | . | TRBV18 | . | CASSPRGAATEAFF | TGTGCCAGCTCACCAAGGGGGGCGGCCACTGAAGCTTTCTTT
TRBJ1-2 | . | TRBV24-1 | TRBD1 | CATSAPGAGGGGYTF | TGTGCCACCAGTGCCCCCGGGGCAGGGGGCGGCGGCTACACCTTC
TRBJ1-1 | . | TRBV6-5 | . | CASSYSEGEAFF | TGTGCCAGCAGTTACTCGGAAGGAGAAGCTTTCTTT
TRBJ2-5 | once | TRBV12-5 | . | CASGLGGLPTAQQETQYF | TGTGCTAGTGGTTTGGGCGGCCTACCAACCGCGCAACAAGAGACCCAGTACTTC
TRBJ2-1 | . | TRBV3-1/TRBV3-2 | . | CASSLAGGEQFF | TGTGCCAGCAGCCTTGCTGGGGGCGAGCAGTTCTTC
TRBJ1-5 | . | TRBV10-2 | . | CASSGDRNQPQHF | TGCGCCAGCAGCGGTGACAGGAATCAGCCCCAGCATTTT
TRBJ2-5 | . | TRBV6-1 | . | CASSEYYPGEWETQYF | TGTGCCAGCAGTGAATATTATCCGGGGGAGTGGGAGACCCAGTACTTC
TRBJ2-5 | . | TRBV30 | . | CAWSVHWETQYF | TGTGCCTGGAGTGTACACTGGGAGACCCAGTACTTC
TRBJ2-2 | . | TRBV29-1 | TRBD1 | CSAKPGQGYTGELFF | TGCAGCGCTAAACCGGGACAGGGATACACCGGGGAGCTGTTTTTT
TRBJ2-2 | . | TRBV2 | TRBD1 | CASSYRGVNTGELFF | TGTGCCAGCAGTTACAGGGGTGTTAACACCGGGGAGCTGTTTTTT
TRBJ1-6 | . | TRBV6-5 | TRBD1 | CAGQEDGNSPLHF | TGTGCCGGACAGGAGGACGGGAATTCACCCCTCCACTTT
TRBJ2-5 | few | TRBV7-8 | . | CASSLSRETQYF | TGTGCCAGCAGCTTAAGCAGGGAGACCCAGTACTTC
TRBJ2-6 | . | TRBV28 | TRBD2 | CASSLGGTGANVLTF | TGTGCCAGCAGCTTGGGAGGGACTGGGGCCAACGTCCTGACTTTC
TRBJ2-2 | . | TRBV6-1 | . | CASSEGGGRTGELFF | TGTGCCAGCAGTGAGGGAGGGGGACGCACCGGGGAGCTGTTTTTT
TRBJ2-5 | . | TRBV11-2 | . | CASSLGETQYF | TGTGCCAGCAGCTTAGGAGAGACCCAGTACTTC
TRBJ2-1 | . | TRBV5-4 | TRBD2 | CASSSASGGRSYNEQFF | TGTGCCAGCAGCTCGGCTAGCGGGGGGCGCTCCTACAATGAGCAGTTCTTC
TRBJ1-5 | . | TRBV6-5 | . | CASRVTKNQPQHF | TGTGCCAGCAGGGTGACAAAAAATCAGCCCCAGCATTTT
TRBJ2-2 | . | TRBV7-2 | TRBD1 | CASSSRTGTNTGELFF | TGTGCCAGCAGCTCCAGGACAGGGACGAACACCGGGGAGCTGTTTTTT
TRBJ1-4 | once | TRBV2 | . | CASSEGAGNEKLFF | TGTGCCAGCAGTGAAGGGGCAGGGAATGAAAAACTGTTTTTT
TRBJ1-2 | . | TRBV6-5 | . | CASSRLTRDGYTF | TGTGCCAGCAGTCGTCTGACTAGAGATGGCTACACCTTC
TRBJ2-5 | . | TRBV5-4 | . | CASSPGPELETQYF | TGTGCCAGCAGTCCGGGCCCCGAATTAGAGACCCAGTACTTC
TRBJ2-2 | . | TRBV5-6 | . | CASSLALGRRNTGELFF | TGTGCCAGCAGCTTGGCGTTGGGCAGGAGGAACACCGGGGAGCTGTTTTTT